This T cell receptor (beta chain) was identified in a study of beta chain features in type 1 diabetes. The CDR3 runs to 14 residues. Germline CDR1 is MNHEY and CDR2 is SVGAGI. Trimming took 0 bases from V and 1 from J, leaving 7 bases between them. The entirety of the isolated RNA underwent reverse transcription, so expressed TCRB transcripts were sequenced. Profiled with immunoSEQ multiplex PCR; TCRdb holds only in-frame clones, not every one. The sample has tens of thousands of clones; under 35% are singletons. This rearrangement joins TRBV6-5 to TRBJ2-7; D not resolved. The clonotype comes from a woman between 18 and 30 years old in good health. The sample was stem cell memory CD4+ T cells from blood. The CDR3 bases are TGTGCCAGCAGTTACTCGAGGAGATCCTACGAGCAGTACTTC. Encoded protein: CASSYSRRSYEQYF.